One sample yielded the 22 T cell receptor beta chains listed below, sequenced in a study of T cells in Graves' hyperthyroidism and ophthalmopathy. TCR beta CDR3 regions were amplified from RNA transcripts. HTBI primers were the set used in a first-round RT-PCR of the TCR CDR3. TCRdb ran MiXCR on the multiplex PCR reads and lists one entry per CDR3 protein. This sample has about 290,000 distinct CDR3 sequences; approximately 12% occur once, and the top ten carry 6% to 8%. What was sequenced was blood. The receptor source for this set is a woman in her twenties or thirties with Graves' hyperthyroidism that later progressed to Graves' ophthalmopathy.

V is TRBV4-2 and J is TRBJ2-6, with D uncertain. This CDR3 has 16 amino acids. CDR1 and CDR2 (germline): LGHNA, YNFKEQ. V was shortened by 0 bases and J by 4 bases, with 10 bases between the two germline ends. The CDR3 is CASSQEISGGANVLTF. The DNA for the CDR3 is TGTGCCAGCAGCCAAGAAATAAGTGGGGGGGCCAACGTCCTGACTTTC.

Many counts were recorded for this clonotype. The V and J genes are TRBV7-2 and TRBJ2-1; 13 nucleotides align to TRBD2. In germline, CDR1 is SGHTA, CDR2 FQGNSA. The CDR3 sequence is 17 residues long. V lost 2 bases and J lost 6; bases outside the gene matches: 7. CDR3 DNA: TGTGCCAGCAGCTTATCGACGGGACTAGCGGGACGCAATGAGCAGTTCTTC. Protein sequence: CASSLSTGLAGRNEQFF.

At least ten counts were recorded for this clonotype. The chain uses TRBV5-5 and TRBJ2-1, with 8 bases that match TRBD2. The CDR3 consists of 13 residues. The germline V gene encodes CDR1 SGHKS and CDR2 YYEKEE (reference sequence). V dropped 7 bases and J dropped 4; count of bases not matched to a gene: 4. The CDR3 DNA is TGTGCCAGCGTAGCGGGGCCGTACAATGAGCAGTTCTTC. Translated, it gives CASVAGPYNEQFF. Based on the CDR3 plus reference TRBV5-5 and TRBJ2-1, the full variable domain is DAGVTQSPTHLIKTRGQQVTLRCSPISGHKSVSWYQQVLGQGPQFIFQYYEKEERGRGNFPDRFSARQFPNYSSELNVNALLLGDSALYLCASVAGPYNEQFFGPGTRLTVL.

This clonotype was recorded at least ten times. The chain has TRBV27 and TRBJ1-6; D gene unclear. This CDR3 is built from 12 residues. Trimming shortened V by 4 bases and J by 7 bases, and 5 bases separated the two germline ends. Looked up from germline, CDR1 is MNHEY and CDR2 is SMNVEV (reference sequence). The CDR3 nucleotides are TGTGCCAGCAGTTACGGGAATTCACCCCTCCACTTT. This gives the protein CASSYGNSPLHF.

This clonotype was found many times. The chain recombines TRBV5-6 with TRBJ1-5, with TRBD1 matching 7 bases. V lost 0 bases to trimming and J lost 5 bases; unmatched junction nucleotides: 2. The CDR3 contains 14 residues. CDR1 is SGHDT and CDR2 is YYEEEE in the germline V gene. The CDR3 DNA is TGTGCCAGCAGCTTGGGACAGGGAGATCAGCCCCAGCATTTT. It specifies CASSLGQGDQPQHF.

This clonotype came up many times. The V call is TRBV20-1, the J call TRBJ2-1, with TRBD1 identical over 9 bases. Germline V gives CDR1 DFQATT, CDR2 SNEGSKA (reference sequence). This CDR3 region has 16 residues. J was trimmed by 6 bases and V by 0 bases; bases with no gene match: 9. CDR3 sequence reads: CSARDFKQGAGNEQFF. CDR3 nucleotides: TGCAGTGCTAGAGATTTTAAACAGGGGGCAGGCAATGAGCAGTTCTTC.

This clonotype was detected ten times or more. J is TRBJ2-5 and V is TRBV6-1; a possible D gene is TRBD2 (7 bases). In germline, CDR1 is MNHNS, CDR2 SASEGT. Trimming cost V 6 bases and J 4 bases, with 18 bases left between them. This CDR3 comprises 15 residues. Here the CDR3 reads CASSTLRGEGETQYF. CDR3 coding DNA: TGTGCCAGCAGCACCCTGAGGGGGGAGGGAGAGACCCAGTACTTC.

This clonotype was seen repeatedly, ten times or more. The chain links TRBV20-1 to TRBJ1-4; D is unresolved. V was shortened by 0 bases and J by 8 bases, with 7 bases between the two germline ends. Looked up from germline, CDR1 is DFQATT and CDR2 is SNEGSKA (reference sequence). The CDR3 sequence is 12 residues long. CDR3 sequence (DNA): TGCAGTGCTAGAGAGGGGAACGAAAAACTGTTTTTT. Its translation: CSAREGNEKLFF.

The CDR3 is CASFDGNEQFF. The CDR3 DNA sequence: TGTGCCAGCTTTGACGGCAATGAGCAGTTCTTC. The chain has TRBV5-6 and TRBJ2-1; no reliable D call. Germline V gives CDR1 SGHDT, CDR2 YYEEEE. The CDR3 covers 11 residues. The V end was cut by 7 bases, the J end by 6 bases, with 8 bases between.

This clonotype appeared many times. J is TRBJ1-5 and V is TRBV28; TRBD1 matches 7 bases. The CDR3 consists of 18 residues. Germline V gene sequence: CDR1 MDHEN, CDR2 SYDVKM. With 5 bases clipped from V and 0 bases from J, the junction kept 13 bases outside the gene matches. As DNA, the CDR3 is TGTGCCAGCAGTCCGGTTGAAGGGGGCTTGGGTAGCAATCAGCCCCAGCATTTT. The encoded protein is CASSPVEGGLGSNQPQHF.

This clonotype was recorded only once. The chain has TRBV7-2 and TRBJ2-7; 14 bases map to TRBD2. V shed 1 base and J 0 bases; nucleotides not matched to a gene: 2. Germline values: CDR1 SGHTA, CDR2 FQGNSA. The CDR3 covers 17 residues. The CDR3 sequence is CASSLDGTSGSSYEQYF. Here the CDR3 DNA reads TGTGCCAGCAGCTTAGATGGGACTAGCGGGAGCTCCTACGAGCAGTACTTC.

The V and J genes are TRBV6-5 and TRBJ2-1; D is uncertain. Trimming removed 0 bases from V and 8 bases from J, with 11 bases in between. Looked up from germline, CDR1 is MNHEY and CDR2 is SVGAGI. The CDR3 has 14 residues. The CDR3 region is CASSYSETSYEQFF. The CDR3 DNA follows: TGTGCCAGCAGTTACTCGGAAACGAGCTATGAGCAGTTCTTC.

This clonotype has only a few counts. Given a much more abundant clone one base away, this may be a read error. The CDR3 sequence is CASGGGTPAGEAFF. In DNA form, the CDR3 reads TGTGCCAGCGGTGGGGGGACCCCGGCTGGGGAAGCTTTCTTT. The rearrangement joins TRBV6-2 or TRBV6-3 to TRBJ1-1; D might be TRBD1 (5 bases). The CDR3 runs to 14 residues. Trimming shortened V by 8 bases and J by 8 bases, and 21 bases separated the two germline ends. Per germline, CDR1 MNHEY and CDR2 SVGEGT.

Turning to this clonotype: This sequence may be a read error, since a much larger clone differs from it by one base. The V gene is TRBV27, the J gene TRBJ2-5, with 8 nucleotides matching TRBD1. CDR1 is MNHEY and CDR2 is SMNVEV in the germline V gene (reference sequence). The CDR3 extends over 14 amino acids. CDR3 sequence reads: CVSRGLSYQETQYF. CDR3 coding DNA: TGTGTCAGCAGGGGGCTTTCTTACCAAGAGACCCAGTACTTC.

The chain has TRBV29-1 and TRBJ1-2, with 7 bases fitting TRBD1. V dropped 8 bases and J dropped 1; count of bases not matched to a gene: 4. The V gene's germline CDR1 is SQVTM and CDR2 ANQGSEA. This CDR3 has 12 amino acids. The CDR3 DNA follows: TGCAGCATAGGGGGCGTTAACTATGGCTACACCTTC. Encoded protein: CSIGGVNYGYTF.

There are a few counts of this clonotype. The chain uses TRBV5-6 and TRBJ2-7, with 9 bases aligning to TRBD2. Trimming cost V 2 bases and J 1 base; bases outside gene matches: 10. This CDR3 is 17 amino acids long. Germline-derived CDR1 and CDR2 are SGHDT and YYEEEE. The CDR3, as DNA: TGTGCCAGCAGCTTTTACGGATCCGCGGGAGGGTCCTACGAGCAGTACTTC. Its translation is CASSFYGSAGGSYEQYF.

This clonotype occurred many times. V gene TRBV7-2 combines with J gene TRBJ2-1; TRBD2 aligns across 7 bases. This CDR3 spans 14 amino acids. The J segment lost 8 bases and the V segment lost 3 bases, leaving 7 bases of the junction unmatched. The germline CDR1 and CDR2 sequences are SGHTA and FQGNSA. CDR3 protein: CASSLSGGSDEQFF. CDR3 DNA: TGTGCCAGCAGCTTGTCCGGCGGGAGCGATGAGCAGTTCTTC.

This clonotype was detected ten times or more. The chain has TRBV9 and TRBJ2-1, with D uncertain. Trimming stripped 4 bases from V and 2 bases from J, with 13 bases between. CDR3 length equals 15 residues. The V gene's germline CDR1 is SGDLS and CDR2 YYNGEE. The CDR3 sequence: CASSPWSDPYNEQFF. In DNA form, the CDR3 reads TGTGCCAGCAGCCCTTGGTCAGACCCCTACAATGAGCAGTTCTTC.

This clonotype was found a few times. The chain uses TRBV5-5 and TRBJ2-4; possibly TRBD1 for D (5 bases). Looked up from germline, CDR1 is SGHKS and CDR2 is YYEKEE (reference sequence). V lost 4 bases and J 3 bases, leaving 14 bases between the germline ends. The length of the CDR3 is 15 residues. For the CDR3, the DNA is TGTGCCAGCAGCCCCGACGACAGCCACAAAAACATTCAGTACTTC. Its protein product is CASSPDDSHKNIQYF.

This clonotype was recorded a few times. The V call is TRBV19, the J call TRBJ2-1, with D perhaps matching TRBD2 (5 bases). Germline CDR1 LNHDA, CDR2 SQIVND (reference sequence). With 5 bases removed from V and 5 bases from J, the gap between germline ends came to 16 bases. There are 15 residues in the CDR3. The CDR3 DNA reads as TGTGCCAGTAGTTTGGAGGTGTTCAGGAACAATGAGCAGTTCTTC. Residues: CASSLEVFRNNEQFF.

In its sample, this clonotype was seen many times. The gene calls are TRBV11-2 and TRBJ1-1; 11 nucleotides line up with TRBD1. This CDR3 is 16 amino acids long. The germline V gene encodes CDR1 SGHAT and CDR2 FQNNGV. Unmatched junction bases numbered 10, after V lost 5 bases and J lost 5 bases. The CDR3 nucleotides are TGTGCCAGCAGCCCCTCCCGGGACAGGGGGGAAACTGAAGCTTTCTTT. Its protein product is CASSPSRDRGETEAFF.

This clonotype was seen repeatedly, ten times or more. The gene calls are TRBV5-1 and TRBJ2-1, with 9 bases that match TRBD1. The CDR3 runs to 13 residues. Germline V gene data show CDR1 as SGHRS and CDR2 as YFSETQ. J was trimmed by 10 bases and V by 4 bases; bases with no gene match: 6. CDR3 nucleotides: TGCGCCAGCAGCGCGAGGGGACAGGGCGAGCAGTTCTTC. The encoded protein is CASSARGQGEQFF. Variable domain in full (rest from reference TRBV5-1 and TRBJ2-1): KAGVTQTPRYLIKTRGQQVTLSCSPISGHRSVSWYQQTPGQGLQFLFEYFSETQRNKGNFPGRFSGRQFSNSRSEMNVSTLELGDSALYLCASSARGQGEQFFGPGTRLTVL.